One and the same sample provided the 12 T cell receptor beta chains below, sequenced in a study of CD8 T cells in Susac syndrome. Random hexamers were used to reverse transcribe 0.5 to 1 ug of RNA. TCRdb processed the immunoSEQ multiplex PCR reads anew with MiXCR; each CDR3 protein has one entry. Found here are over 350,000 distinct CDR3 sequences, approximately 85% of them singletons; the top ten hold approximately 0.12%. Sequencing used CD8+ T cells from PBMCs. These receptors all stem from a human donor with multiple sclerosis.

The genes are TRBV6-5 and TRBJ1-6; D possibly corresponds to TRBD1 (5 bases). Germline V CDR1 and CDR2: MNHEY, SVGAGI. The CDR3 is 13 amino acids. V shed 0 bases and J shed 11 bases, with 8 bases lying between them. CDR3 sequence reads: CASSYSTGAPLHF. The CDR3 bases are TGTGCCAGCAGTTACTCTACAGGAGCACCCCTCCACTTT.

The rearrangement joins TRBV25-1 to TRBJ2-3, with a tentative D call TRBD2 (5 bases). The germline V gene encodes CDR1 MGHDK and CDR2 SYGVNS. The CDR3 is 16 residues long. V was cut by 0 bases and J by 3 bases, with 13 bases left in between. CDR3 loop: CASSEYPQVATDTQYF. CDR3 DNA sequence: TGTGCCAGCAGTGAATATCCCCAAGTAGCGACAGATACGCAGTATTTT.

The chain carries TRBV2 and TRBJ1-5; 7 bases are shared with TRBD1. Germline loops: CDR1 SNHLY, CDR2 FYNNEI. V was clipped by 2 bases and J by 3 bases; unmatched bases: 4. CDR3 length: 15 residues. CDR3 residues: CASSETGVDNQPQHF. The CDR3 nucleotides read TGTGCCAGCAGTGAAACAGGGGTGGACAATCAGCCCCAGCATTTT. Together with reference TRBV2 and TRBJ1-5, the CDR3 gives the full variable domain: EPEVTQTPSHQVTQMGQEVILRCVPISNHLYFYWYRQILGQKVEFLVSFYNNEISEKSEIFDDQFSVERPDGSNFTLKIRSTKLEDSAMYFCASSETGVDNQPQHFGDGTRLSIL.

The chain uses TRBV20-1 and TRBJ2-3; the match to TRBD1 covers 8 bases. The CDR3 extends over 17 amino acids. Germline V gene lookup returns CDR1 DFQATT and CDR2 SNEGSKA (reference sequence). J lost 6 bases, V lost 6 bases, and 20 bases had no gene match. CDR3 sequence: CSANSISDRVAVDTQYF. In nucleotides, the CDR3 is TGCAGTGCCAACAGCATCTCGGACAGGGTAGCAGTGGATACGCAGTATTTT.

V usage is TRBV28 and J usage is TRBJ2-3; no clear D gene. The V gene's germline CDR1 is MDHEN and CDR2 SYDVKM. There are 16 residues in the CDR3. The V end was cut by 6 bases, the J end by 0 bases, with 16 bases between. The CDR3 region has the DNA TGTGCCAGCAGCTCCTTGGGCAGCACCAGCACAGATACGCAGTATTTT. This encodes CASSSLGSTSTDTQYF.

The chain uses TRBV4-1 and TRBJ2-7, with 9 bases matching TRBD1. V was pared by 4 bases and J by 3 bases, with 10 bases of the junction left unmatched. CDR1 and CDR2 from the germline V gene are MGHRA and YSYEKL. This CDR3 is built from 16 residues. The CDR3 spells CASSPLPGQGIYEQYF. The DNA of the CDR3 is TGCGCCAGCAGCCCTCTACCGGGACAGGGTATCTACGAGCAGTACTTC.

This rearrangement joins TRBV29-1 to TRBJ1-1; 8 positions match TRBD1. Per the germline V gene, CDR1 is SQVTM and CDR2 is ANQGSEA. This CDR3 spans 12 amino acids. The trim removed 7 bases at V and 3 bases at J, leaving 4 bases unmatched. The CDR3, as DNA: TGCAGCGACGTACAGGGGGACACTGAAGCTTTCTTT. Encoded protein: CSDVQGDTEAFF. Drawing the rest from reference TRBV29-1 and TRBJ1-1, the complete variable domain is SAVISQKPSRDICQRGTSLTIQCQVDSQVTMMFWYRQQPGQSLTLIATANQGSEATYESGFVIDKFPISRPNLTFSTLTVSNMSPEDSSIYLCSDVQGDTEAFFGQGTRLTVV.

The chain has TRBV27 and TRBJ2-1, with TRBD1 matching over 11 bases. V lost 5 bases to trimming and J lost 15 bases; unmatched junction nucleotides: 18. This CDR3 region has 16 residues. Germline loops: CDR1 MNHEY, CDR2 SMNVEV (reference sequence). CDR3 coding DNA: TGTGCCAGCAGTATCGGACAGGGGGCCTGGGAGCGGTATTGGTTCTTC. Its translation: CASSIGQGAWERYWFF.

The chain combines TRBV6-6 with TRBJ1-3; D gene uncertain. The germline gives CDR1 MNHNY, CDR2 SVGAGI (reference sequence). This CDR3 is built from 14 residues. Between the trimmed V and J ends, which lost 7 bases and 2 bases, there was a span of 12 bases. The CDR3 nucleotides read TGTGCCAGCACAACGACAAGCCCTGGAAACACCATATATTTT. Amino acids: CASTTTSPGNTIYF.

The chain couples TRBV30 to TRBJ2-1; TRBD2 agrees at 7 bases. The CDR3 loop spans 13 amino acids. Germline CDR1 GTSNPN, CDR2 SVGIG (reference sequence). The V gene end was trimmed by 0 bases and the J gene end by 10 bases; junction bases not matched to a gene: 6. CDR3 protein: CAWSVAGVFEQFF. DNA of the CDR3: TGTGCCTGGAGTGTGGCGGGAGTCTTCGAGCAGTTCTTC.

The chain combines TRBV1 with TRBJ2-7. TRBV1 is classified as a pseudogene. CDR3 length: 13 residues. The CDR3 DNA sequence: TGCACCAGCAGCCAAGCAAAGGACTACGAGCAGTACTTC. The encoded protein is CTSSQAKDYEQYF.

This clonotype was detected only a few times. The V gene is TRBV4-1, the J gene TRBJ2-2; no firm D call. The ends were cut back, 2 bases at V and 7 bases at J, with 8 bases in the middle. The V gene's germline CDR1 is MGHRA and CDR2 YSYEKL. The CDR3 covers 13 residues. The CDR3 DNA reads TGCGCCAGCAGCCAAACGAGTGACGGGGAGCTGTTTTTT. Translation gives CASSQTSDGELFF.